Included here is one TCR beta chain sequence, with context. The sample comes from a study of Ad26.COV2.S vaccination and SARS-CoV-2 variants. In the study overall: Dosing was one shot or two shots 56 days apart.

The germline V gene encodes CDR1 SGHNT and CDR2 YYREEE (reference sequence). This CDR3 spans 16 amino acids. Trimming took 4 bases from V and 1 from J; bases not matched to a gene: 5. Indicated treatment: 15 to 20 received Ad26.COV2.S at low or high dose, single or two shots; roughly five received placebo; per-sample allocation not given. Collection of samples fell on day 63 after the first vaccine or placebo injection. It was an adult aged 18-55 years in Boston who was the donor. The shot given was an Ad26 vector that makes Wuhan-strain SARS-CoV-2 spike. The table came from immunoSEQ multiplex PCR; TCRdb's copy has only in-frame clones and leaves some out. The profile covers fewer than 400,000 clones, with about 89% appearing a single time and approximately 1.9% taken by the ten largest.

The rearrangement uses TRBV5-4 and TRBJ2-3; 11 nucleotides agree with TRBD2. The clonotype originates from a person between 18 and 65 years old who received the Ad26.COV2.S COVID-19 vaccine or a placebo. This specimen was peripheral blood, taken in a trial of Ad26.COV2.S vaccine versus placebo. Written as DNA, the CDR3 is TGTGCCAGCAGCCCAAGGGGACTAGCGGGCACAGATACGCAGTATTTT. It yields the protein CASSPRGLAGTDTQYF.